These T cell receptor beta chains were read from a single sample in a study of PD-L1 blockade in urothelial cancer. Here immunoSEQ multiplex PCR was the method, and the copy in TCRdb shows in-frame clones only, minus some. The sample holds about 130,000 clones, roughly 82% seen once. The specimen comprised PBMCs, sampled around atezolizumab (anti-PD-L1) treatment. These receptors all stem from a man in his fifties or sixties with urothelial cancer. Each CDR3 is given with its conserved first and last residue. Fields, in order: clone size, V gene, CDR3 length, J gene, D gene, CDR3 protein, CDR3 DNA. The D gene is left open where the match is weak. Not all rows give a size; the values are once, few, many and, for expanded clones, a class.

>NA|TRBV28|15|TRBJ1-4|NA
CASGGGTAEREKLFF
TGTGCCAGCGGGGGGGGGACGGCGGAGCGGGAAAAACTGTTTTTT
>NA|TRBV19|14|TRBJ2-4|TRBD2
CASSPAGDKNIQYF
TGTGCCAGTAGCCCAGCGGGGGACAAAAACATTCAGTACTTC
>NA|TRBV6-1|14|TRBJ2-5|TRBD2
CASSRGLVGETQYF
TGTGCCAGCAGCCGGGGACTAGTGGGAGAGACCCAGTACTTC
>NA|TRBV28|15|TRBJ2-3|TRBD1
CASRRTGASTDTQYF
TGTGCCAGCAGACGGACAGGGGCTAGCACAGATACGCAGTATTTT
>NA|TRBV7-3|16|TRBJ2-2|TRBD2
CASSLAGGSSTGELFF
TGTGCCAGCAGCTTAGCGGGAGGGTCTTCCACCGGGGAGCTGTTTTTT
>NA|TRBV11-2|16|TRBJ2-2|TRBD1
CASTHPRTGTTGELFF
TGTGCCAGCACCCACCCGCGGACAGGGACCACCGGGGAGCTGTTTTTT
>NA|TRBV7-2|15|TRBJ1-2|NA
CASSLAQQGGAGYTF
TGTGCCAGCAGCTTAGCGCAGCAAGGCGGGGCCGGCTACACCTTC
>NA|TRBV7-2|15|TRBJ2-1|TRBD2
CASSTSGVTYNEQFF
TGTGCCAGCAGCACTAGCGGGGTAACCTACAATGAGCAGTTCTTC
>NA|TRBV30|12|TRBJ2-6|TRBD2
CAGLVSSNVLTF
TGTGCCGGACTAGTTTCATCCAACGTCCTGACTTTC
>NA|TRBV19|15|TRBJ2-2|NA
CATRGTTSNTGELFF
TGTGCGACAAGGGGGACAACCTCGAACACCGGGGAGCTGTTTTTT
>NA|TRBV5-1|17|TRBJ1-2|TRBD1
CASSYGQGAPGAYGYTF
TGCGCCAGCAGCTACGGACAGGGGGCCCCCGGGGCCTATGGCTACACCTTC
>NA|TRBV5-4|15|TRBJ2-1|NA
CASSAAVTGNNEQFF
TGTGCCAGCAGCGCTGCGGTTACTGGAAACAATGAGCAGTTCTTC
>NA|TRBV7-9|13|TRBJ2-3|TRBD2
CASRTSGGDTQYF
TGTGCCAGCCGGACTAGCGGGGGAGATACGCAGTATTTT
>once|TRBV5-6|16|TRBJ1-2|TRBD1
CASSSRTGPTNYGYTF
TGTGCCAGCAGCTCTAGGACAGGGCCAACTAACTATGGCTACACCTTC
>NA|TRBV6-1|18|TRBJ1-5|TRBD1
CASSDLEVVGTGWQPQHF
TGTGCCAGCAGTGATTTGGAGGTAGTCGGGACAGGGTGGCAGCCCCAGCATTTT
>NA|TRBV6-4|15|TRBJ1-2|NA
CASSPILGGLYGYTF
TGTGCCAGCAGTCCCATCCTCGGCGGACTGTATGGCTACACCTTC
>few|TRBV10-3|16|TRBJ1-5|TRBD1
CAISDPSTGGNQPQHF
TGTGCCATCAGTGACCCCTCGACAGGGGGAAATCAGCCCCAGCATTTT
>NA|TRBV11-2|17|TRBJ1-2|NA
CASSLDLIWGRNYGYTF
TGTGCCAGCAGCTTAGATCTCATATGGGGGCGAAACTATGGCTACACCTTC
>NA|TRBV6-1|14|TRBJ1-4|TRBD1
CASRTDREYEKLFF
TGTGCCAGCAGGACGGACAGGGAATACGAAAAACTGTTTTTT
>NA|TRBV5-1|16|TRBJ2-7|TRBD2
CASSTSVGRANYEQYF
TGCGCCAGCAGCACGTCAGTCGGGAGGGCTAACTACGAGCAGTACTTC
>NA|TRBV11-2|15|TRBJ2-1|TRBD2
CASSLVRGGPSEQFF
TGTGCCAGCAGCTTAGTTCGGGGAGGGCCGAGTGAGCAGTTCTTC
>NA|TRBV27|13|TRBJ1-1|NA
CASSLGLAGEAFF
TGTGCCAGCAGTTTGGGGTTGGCAGGGGAAGCTTTCTTT
>few|TRBV10-3|15|TRBJ2-7|TRBD2
CAIRMTSGTSYEQYF
TGTGCCATCAGGATGACTAGCGGGACTTCCTACGAGCAGTACTTC
>NA|TRBV9|13|TRBJ1-2|NA
CASSVDRNYGYTF
TGTGCCAGCAGCGTAGACAGGAACTATGGCTACACCTTC
>NA|TRBV9|15|TRBJ1-6|TRBD1
CASSVGRDRGGPLHF
TGTGCCAGCAGCGTAGGTCGGGACAGAGGAGGACCCCTCCACTTT
>NA|TRBV19|14|TRBJ1-1|NA
CATSPLGGIPEAFF
TGTGCCACCTCACCATTGGGGGGGATCCCTGAAGCTTTCTTT
>few|TRBV6-6|15|TRBJ2-5|NA
CASSFPGTAQETQYF
TGTGCCAGCAGTTTCCCCGGGACTGCCCAAGAGACCCAGTACTTC
>NA|TRBV28|15|TRBJ1-5|NA
CATKPGGGMNQPQHF
TGTGCCACCAAACCCGGCGGGGGGATGAATCAGCCCCAGCATTTT
>NA|TRBV28|17|TRBJ1-2|NA
CASSLTSGPLRDYGYTF
TGTGCCAGCAGCCTAACCTCGGGCCCCCTGAGGGACTATGGCTACACCTTC
>NA|TRBV7-9|14|TRBJ1-1|NA
CASSLAGGGGEAFF
TGTGCCAGCAGCTTAGCGGGAGGAGGTGGTGAAGCTTTCTTT
>NA|TRBV7-3|13|TRBJ2-2|NA
CASSASGAGELFF
TGTGCCAGCAGCGCGTCAGGGGCCGGGGAGCTGTTTTTT
>many|TRBV19|11|TRBJ1-1|TRBD1
CATKTGVEAFF
TGTGCCACTAAGACAGGGGTTGAAGCTTTCTTT
>NA|TRBV5-6|16|TRBJ2-3|TRBD2
CASSLAGLADQDTQYF
TGTGCCAGCAGCTTGGCGGGACTAGCGGATCAAGATACGCAGTATTTT
>NA|TRBV6-1|14|TRBJ2-7|TRBD2
CASTTGGNYYEQYF
TGTGCCAGCACCACGGGGGGGAACTACTACGAGCAGTACTTC
>many|TRBV25-1|16|TRBJ1-2|TRBD1
CASSAGTGTGDYGYTF
TGTGCCAGCAGTGCCGGGACAGGGACAGGCGACTATGGCTACACCTTC
>NA|TRBV19|14|TRBJ1-5|TRBD1
CASSSGTGGQPQHF
TGTGCCAGTAGTAGCGGGACAGGGGGACAGCCCCAGCATTTT